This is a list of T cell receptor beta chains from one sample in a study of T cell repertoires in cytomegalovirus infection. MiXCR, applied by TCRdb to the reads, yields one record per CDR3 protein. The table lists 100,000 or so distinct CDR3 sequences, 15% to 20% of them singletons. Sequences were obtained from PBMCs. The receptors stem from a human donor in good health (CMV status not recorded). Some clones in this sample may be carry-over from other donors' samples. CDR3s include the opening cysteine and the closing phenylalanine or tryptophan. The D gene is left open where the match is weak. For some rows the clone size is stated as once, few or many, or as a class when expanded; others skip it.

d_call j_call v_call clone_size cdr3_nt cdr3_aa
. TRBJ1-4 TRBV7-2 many TGTGCCAGCAGCTTAGTATTGGCAGACGAAAAACTGTTTTTT CASSLVLADEKLFF
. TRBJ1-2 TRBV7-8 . TGTGCCAGCAGCACAACTATCCGGGCCTATGGCTACACCTTC CASSTTIRAYGYTF
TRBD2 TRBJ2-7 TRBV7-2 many TGTGCCAGCAGCTTAAATAGCGGGGGATACTACGAGCAGTACTTC CASSLNSGGYYEQYF
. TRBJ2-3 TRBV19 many TGTGCCAGTAGTACCCAATCAGGGGGCACAGATACGCAGTATTTT CASSTQSGGTDTQYF
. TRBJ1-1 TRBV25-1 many TGTGCCCCACCCTCGGGGAACACTGAAGCTTTCTTT CAPPSGNTEAFF
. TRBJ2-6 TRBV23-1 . TGCGCCAGCAGTCGCAGTACCTCTGGGGCCAACGTCCTGACTTTC CASSRSTSGANVLTF
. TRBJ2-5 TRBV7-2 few TGTGCCAGCAGCTTTACTGGTTGGGAGACCCAGTACTTC CASSFTGWETQYF
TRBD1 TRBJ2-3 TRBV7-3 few TGTGCCAGCAGCTTAGGACTGGGACAGGGGTGGGCAGATACGCAGTATTTT CASSLGLGQGWADTQYF
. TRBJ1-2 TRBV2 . TGTGCCAGCAGTCCGACACTCGATGATAGCTACACCTTC CASSPTLDDSYTF
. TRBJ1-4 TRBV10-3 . TGTGCCATCAGTGAGCGGCAGGGGGAAAAACTGTTTTTT CAISERQGEKLFF
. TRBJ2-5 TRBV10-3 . TGTGCCATCAGTGAGTCGTTAGAGACCCAGTACTTC CAISESLETQYF
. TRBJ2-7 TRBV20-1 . TGCAGTGCCCCTAAGGTGGCAGAGAACTACGCGCAGTACTTC CSAPKVAENYAQYF
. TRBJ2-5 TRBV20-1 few TGCAGTGCTTCTACCTCAGGGATAGGTAGAGAGACCCAGTACTTC CSASTSGIGRETQYF
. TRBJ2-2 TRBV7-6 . TGTGCCAGCAGCCCCCGAGGAGGGACGGCCGGGGAGCTGTTTTTT CASSPRGGTAGELFF
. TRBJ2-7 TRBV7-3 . TGTGCCAGCAGCTCTACGGGACCCATACCCCCGTACTTC CASSSTGPIPPYF
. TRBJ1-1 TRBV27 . TGTGCCAGCAGTTTAAGCTACGACACTGAAGCTTTCTTT CASSLSYDTEAFF
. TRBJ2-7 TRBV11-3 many TGTGCCAGCAGCTCTGGGACGACCTACGAGCAGTACTTC CASSSGTTYEQYF
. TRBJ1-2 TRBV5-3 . TGTGCCAGCAGCTTGCGTCAGCTTAACTATGGCTACACCTTC CASSLRQLNYGYTF
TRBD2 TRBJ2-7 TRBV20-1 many TGCAGTGCTAGGGCGACTAGCGCCGAGCAGTACTTC CSARATSAEQYF
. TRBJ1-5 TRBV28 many TGTGCCAGCAGTCCCCGGGCAGGCTACAATCAGCCCCAGCATTTT CASSPRAGYNQPQHF
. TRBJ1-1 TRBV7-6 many TGTGCCAGCAGCTCATCGAAGATAAATCCTTATACAGCTGAAGCTTTCTTT CASSSSKINPYTAEAFF
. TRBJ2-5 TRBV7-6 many TGTGCCAGCAGCTTATTACCAGCGGAGACCCAGTACTTC CASSLLPAETQYF
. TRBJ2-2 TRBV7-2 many TGTGCCAGCAGCTTAGGGGCTACCTTTAACACCGGGGAGCTGTTTTTT CASSLGATFNTGELFF
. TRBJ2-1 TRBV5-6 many TGTGCCAGCAGCTTGGACCTTATAAGCTCCTACAATGAGCAGTTCTTC CASSLDLISSYNEQFF
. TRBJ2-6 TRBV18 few TGTGCCAGCTCAGTACAGGGCTCTGGGGCCAACGTCCTGACTTTC CASSVQGSGANVLTF
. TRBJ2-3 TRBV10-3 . TGTGCCATTTTATCCGGGCTCACAGATACGCAGTATTTT CAILSGLTDTQYF
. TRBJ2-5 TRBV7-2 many TGTGCCAGCCGTTGGTCAGGGATGAAAGAGACCCAGTACTTC CASRWSGMKETQYF
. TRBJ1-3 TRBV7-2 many TGTGCCAGCAGCTTCGGCGGATCTGGAAACACCATATATTTT CASSFGGSGNTIYF
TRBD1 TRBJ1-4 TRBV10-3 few TGTGCCATCTCCGGGACAGAGAATGAAAAACTGTTTTTT CAISGTENEKLFF
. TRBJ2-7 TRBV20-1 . TGCAGTGCTAGAGCCTTGACTAGTGCCTACGAGCAGTACTTC CSARALTSAYEQYF
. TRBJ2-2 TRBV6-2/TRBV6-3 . TGTGCCAGCAGTTACCTCGGCAGGACTGGAAACACCGGGGAGCTGTTTTTT CASSYLGRTGNTGELFF
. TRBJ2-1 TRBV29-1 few TGCAGCGTTGGGGACATCCTATACAATGAGCAGTTCTTC CSVGDILYNEQFF
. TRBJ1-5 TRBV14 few TGTGCCAGCAGCCAAGATGGTGTTTCGGAAGCTTCTTGGGGCAATCAGCCCCAGCATTTT CASSQDGVSEASWGNQPQHF
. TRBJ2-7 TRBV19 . TGTGCCAGTAGTATAGCCCGGACAGCCCGGAGCTCCTACGAGCAGTACTTC CASSIARTARSSYEQYF
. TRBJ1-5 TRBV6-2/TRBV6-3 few TGTGCCAGCAGTTACTCCGTACGCGACATAGACAATCAGCCCCAGCATTTT CASSYSVRDIDNQPQHF
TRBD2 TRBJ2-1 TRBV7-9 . TGTGCCAGCAGCTTAGGGTGGGGGGGTAATGAGCAGTTCTTC CASSLGWGGNEQFF
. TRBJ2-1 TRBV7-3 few TGTGCCAGCAGCGGCGACTGGGGTGAGCAGTTCTTC CASSGDWGEQFF
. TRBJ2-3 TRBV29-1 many TGCAGCGTTTCGGTGGGGGCTAGCACAGATACGCAGTATTTT CSVSVGASTDTQYF
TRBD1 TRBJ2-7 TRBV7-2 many TGTGCCAGCAGCGTGGGACAGGGGTATATGGAGCAGTACTTC CASSVGQGYMEQYF
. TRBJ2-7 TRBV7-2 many TGTGCCAGCAGCGCAGCGAGCGACGAGCAGTACTTC CASSAASDEQYF